A selection of T cell receptor beta chains follows, all from one sample in a study of T-cell memory formation after mild COVID-19. Each CDR3 protein is one row after TCRdb ran MiXCR on the 5' RACE reads. The sample consists of about 410,000 distinct CDR3 sequences, more than 20% of them appearing once. The sequenced sample was PBMCs or a T cell subset sorted from them (not recorded which). These receptors were collected from an adult woman who had mild COVID-19 (a few samples of this study predate the infection). Cell type and time point are not known. The conserved cysteine and the conserved F or W are not part of the CDR3 here. Expanded clones get a size class; other rows say once, few or many, or leave the size out.

size,J,V,CDR3
few,TRBJ1-2,TRBV9,ASSRDGVGYT
NA,TRBJ2-2,TRBV5-6,ASSLDGKGIMGTGELF
NA,TRBJ2-3,TRBV4-2,ASSQDGPSRGGTDTQY
once,TRBJ2-1,TRBV9,ASSALAGGSYNEQF
few,TRBJ2-1,TRBV5-1,ASRISGSYNEQF
NA,TRBJ2-7,TRBV3-1,ASSETPGYSYEQY
many,TRBJ2-7,TRBV6-2/TRBV6-3,ASSRAGPYEQY
NA,TRBJ2-7,TRBV30,AWSVTGGAFYEQY
few,TRBJ1-1,TRBV6-5,ASSWQGATEAF
few,TRBJ2-7,TRBV12-3/TRBV12-4,ASRKAQGSAYEQY
NA,TRBJ1-1,TRBV29-1,SVAGGGEAF
NA,TRBJ2-2,TRBV25-1,ASYRGSGELF
few,TRBJ2-7,TRBV12-3/TRBV12-4,ASGTHLAPYEQY
NA,TRBJ2-1,TRBV21-1,ASSKGVDRGRQYNEQF
NA,TRBJ2-5,TRBV20-1,SAPGGGANQETQY
NA,TRBJ2-1,TRBV24-1,ATSVVGTSAYNEQF
many,TRBJ2-2,TRBV25-1,ASRTVGELF
NA,TRBJ2-6,TRBV2,ANKKASGANVLT
many,TRBJ2-7,TRBV7-9,ASSQAYNGPSSYEQY
few,TRBJ2-7,TRBV2,ASSVLPGPGSYEQY
few,TRBJ2-5,TRBV29-1,RETREY
few,TRBJ2-1,TRBV29-1,SVPPIGTGGNEQF
NA,TRBJ2-5,TRBV10-3,AISGTGGGQETQY
NA,TRBJ2-5,TRBV7-8,ASSFPGTSGLISQETQY
NA,TRBJ2-1,TRBV12-3/TRBV12-4,ASRPTGNEQF
few,TRBJ2-1,TRBV2,ASSLQGEQF
once,TRBJ2-6,TRBV25-1,ASSEPGANVLT
few,TRBJ2-3,TRBV20-1,SAITGSGTDTQY
few,TRBJ2-1,TRBV6-1,ASIMTRSSYNEQF
few,TRBJ2-1,TRBV27,ASSPNRGRGNNEQF
few,TRBJ2-1,TRBV12-5,ASGPASGVRSYNEQF
once,TRBJ1-2,TRBV18,ASSPPVKGTGFVDLNYGYT
NA,TRBJ1-1,TRBV30,ACLTGGIEAF
NA,TRBJ2-7,TRBV4-1,ASSQKHTAEIYEQY
many,TRBJ2-3,TRBV7-3,ASSRDRSTDTQY
NA,TRBJ1-1,TRBV25-1,ASSEPKGGTVNTEAF
NA,TRBJ2-1,TRBV12-3/TRBV12-4,ASRKTSGSYEQF
many,TRBJ2-2,TRBV7-2,ASSETRNTGELF
few,TRBJ1-1,TRBV12-3/TRBV12-4,ASSPVFTNTEAF
few,TRBJ1-4,TRBV6-5,ASSSLGQGALNEKLF
many,TRBJ2-1,TRBV2,ASSVSGGLNEQF
NA,TRBJ2-2,TRBV20-1,SALGGPDVTGELF
few,TRBJ1-1,TRBV5-1,ASSSGQRVNTEAF
NA,TRBJ1-5,TRBV12-5,ASGLEFPNQPQH
few,TRBJ2-1,TRBV5-1,ASSLAIGGSYNEQF
few,TRBJ1-1,TRBV7-9,ASSPVGRSEGTEAF
NA,TRBJ2-2,TRBV20-1,SAKDSARGTGELF
NA,TRBJ1-2,TRBV9,ASSFTDSLNYGYT
NA,TRBJ2-7,TRBV6-5,ASSYAPASYEQY
many,TRBJ2-1,TRBV11-3,ASSLDQGLAGERYNEQF
few,TRBJ2-3,TRBV29-1,SVRIGTGGTDTQY